A single sample is the source of the 24 T cell receptor beta chains below, sequenced in a study of regulatory T cells in long-lasting Graves disease. Time point denoted: persistent/refractory GD, antithyroid drugs over 5 years with positive TRAb. RNA isolated from PBMCs was used to make the TCR library. Relying on iRepertoire HTBI primers and Arm-PCR of CDR3 regions, the team built TCR beta libraries. MiXCR, applied by TCRdb to the multiplex PCR reads, yields one record per CDR3 protein. Among about half a million distinct CDR3 sequences listed, 20% to 25% were seen once. The sequenced sample was peripheral blood mononuclear cells (PBMCs), obtained when the disease was refractory, from a patient treated with antithyroid drugs. These TCRs come from a female donor with Graves disease.

The sample holds many counts of this clonotype. This sequence joins TRBV12-3 or TRBV12-4 and TRBJ2-5; D is ambiguous. V was clipped by 0 bases and J by 4 bases, with 12 bases between them. The CDR3 extends over 15 amino acids. The CDR3 protein is CASSLAELEIETQYF. Here the CDR3 DNA reads TGTGCCAGCAGTTTAGCGGAGTTGGAAATAGAGACCCAGTACTTC.

This clonotype came up many times. This chain uses TRBV29-1 with TRBJ1-1; no reliable D call. CDR1 is SQVTM and CDR2 is ANQGSEA in the germline V gene. V was trimmed by 4 bases and J by 0 bases, leaving 18 bases between them. The CDR3 covers 16 residues. The CDR3 region is CSVGGGELMMNTEAFF. Here the CDR3 DNA reads TGCAGCGTTGGAGGAGGCGAACTCATGATGAACACTGAAGCTTTCTTT.

This clonotype was detected many times. This chain joins TRBV6-1 and TRBJ1-6; a weak D match, TRBD1 (5 bases). The V and J ends lost 6 bases and 7 bases respectively, with 19 bases between them. Germline CDR1 MNHNS, CDR2 SASEGT. This CDR3 is built from 16 residues. The CDR3 DNA reads TGTGCCAGCAGATCCAACGCGCGGCGGGGGAATTCACCCCTCCACTTT. Translated, it gives CASRSNARRGNSPLHF.

Concerning this clonotype: A much larger clone lies a single base off, so this may be a read error. The gene calls are TRBV12-3 or TRBV12-4 and TRBJ1-2; D remains unclear. This CDR3 is built from 13 residues. Trimming stripped 1 base from V and 4 bases from J, with 7 bases between. Written as DNA, the CDR3 is TGTGCCAGCAGTTTAGTAGAAAGCTATGGCTACACCTTC. This gives the protein CASSLVESYGYTF.

A note on this clonotype: A much larger clone is a single base away; this may be a read error. The chain couples TRBV15 to TRBJ2-7, with a tentative D call TRBD2 (5 bases). This CDR3 region has 16 residues. Germline V gene data show CDR1 as LNHNV and CDR2 as YYDKDF (reference sequence). CDR3 sequence reads: CATSRDRGLSSHEQYF. DNA of the CDR3: TGTGCCACCAGCAGAGATCGTGGACTCAGCTCCCACGAGCAGTACTTC. The full variable domain, rest sourced from reference TRBV15 and TRBJ2-7, is DAMVIQNPRYQVTQFGKPVTLSCSQTLNHNVMYWYQQKSSQAPKLLFHYYDKDFNNEADTPDNFQSRRPNTSFCFLDIRSPGLGDTAMYLCATSRDRGLSSHEQYFGPGTRLTVT.

At least ten counts were recorded for this clonotype. This chain links TRBV20-1 with TRBJ1-6; 7 nucleotides align to TRBD1. Germline CDR1 is DFQATT and CDR2 is SNEGSKA (reference sequence). The V and J ends lost 5 bases and 7 bases, in that order; junction bases with no gene match: 8. CDR3 length: 14 amino acids. CDR3 bases: TGCAGTGCTTCTGTGGGGACAGTAAATTCACCCCTCCACTTT. Amino acids: CSASVGTVNSPLHF.

This clonotype was seen repeatedly, ten times or more. This chain connects TRBV28 to TRBJ1-5, with TRBD1 matching over 9 bases. J gave up 0 bases and V 8 bases, and 14 bases lay outside the gene matches. CDR3 length: 18 residues. Germline V gene lookup returns CDR1 MDHEN and CDR2 SYDVKM. CDR3 DNA: TGTGCCAGCCTCCGTCAACGGGACAGGGCCCATAGCAATCAGCCCCAGCATTTT. Protein: CASLRQRDRAHSNQPQHF. The full variable domain, with the rest looked up from reference TRBV28 and TRBJ1-5, is DVKVTQSSRYLVKRTGEKVFLECVQDMDHENMFWYRQDPGLGLRLIYFSYDVKMKEKGDIPEGYSVSREKKERFSLILESASTNQTSMYLCASLRQRDRAHSNQPQHFGDGTRLSIL.

There are many counts of this clonotype. The junction differs from germline at one of its ends, possibly a read error. The V gene is TRBV7-7, the J gene TRBJ2-5; unclear D gene. Germline loops: CDR1 SSHAT, CDR2 FNYEAQ (reference sequence). The CDR3 covers 15 residues. CDR3 protein: CASSLAGRNQETQYF. As DNA, the CDR3 is TGTGCTAGCAGCTTAGCTGGACGGAACCAAGAGACCCAGTACTTC.

This clonotype was detected ten times or more. This chain uses TRBV12-3 or TRBV12-4 with TRBJ2-5, with D possibly TRBD1 on 6 matching bases. Trimming left V 4 bases short and J 1 base short, with 13 bases between. The CDR3 covers 15 residues. The CDR3 DNA reads TGTGCCAGCAGTTCCTCCGGGACATCCCAAGAGACCCAGTACTTC. This sequence encodes CASSSSGTSQETQYF.

This clonotype was picked up a small number of times. The gene calls are TRBV28 and TRBJ2-7; the match to TRBD2 covers 7 bases. CDR3 length equals 15 residues. V gave up 5 bases and J gave up 1 base; unmatched junction bases: 8. The germline V gene encodes CDR1 MDHEN and CDR2 SYDVKM. The CDR3 spells CASSRGGSRSYEQYF. DNA for the CDR3: TGTGCCAGCAGTCGGGGCGGGAGTCGGTCCTACGAGCAGTACTTC.

Comment on this clonotype: This may stem from a read error, because a much larger clone lies one nucleotide away. The chain links TRBV10-3 to TRBJ1-5; D uncertain. Germline lookup yields CDR1 ENHRY and CDR2 SYGVKD. The CDR3 extends over 13 amino acids. The CDR3 loop is CAITPGTGQSQHF. The CDR3 nucleotides are TGTGCCATCACCCCAGGCACGGGTCAGTCCCAGCATTTT.

Remarks on this clonotype: This sequence may be a read error, since a much larger clone differs from it by one base. The chain joins TRBV30 to TRBJ1-1; no reliable D call. This CDR3 has 14 amino acids. The germline V gene has CDR1 GTSNPN and CDR2 SVGIG (reference sequence). As DNA, the CDR3 is TGTGCCTGGAGTCTCCGCGGCATGAACACTGGAGCTTTCTTT. This sequence encodes CAWSLRGMNTGAFF.

The rearrangement joins TRBV12-3 or TRBV12-4 to TRBJ2-3; D gene unclear. This CDR3 is 15 amino acids long. Trimming removed 3 bases at V and 1 base at J, with 11 bases between. CDR3 nucleotide sequence: TGTGCCAGCAGTTTCATGGAACTCGGCACAGATACGCAGTATTTT. Its protein is CASSFMELGTDTQYF.

Notes on this clonotype: A far larger clone is only one base removed, so a read error is likely. The CDR3 nucleotides read TGTACCAGCAGCCCGAGGCTCGGAGGTACTGAAGCTTTCTTT. Protein product: CTSSPRLGGTEAFF. V gene TRBV6-2 or TRBV6-3 combines with J gene TRBJ1-1; the D is unclear. Germline V lookup: CDR1 MNHEY, CDR2 SVGEGT. The CDR3 loop spans 14 amino acids.

V and J are TRBV24-1 and TRBJ2-5; 7 nucleotides line up with TRBD1. V trimming: 4 bases; J trimming: 5 bases; junction bases outside the gene matches: 3. The CDR3 extends over 13 amino acids. CDR1 KGHDR and CDR2 SFDVKD come from the germline V gene. The CDR3 bases are TGTGCCACCAGTGAAGGGGGCCCCGAGACCCAGTACTTC. Its protein is CATSEGGPETQYF.

This clonotype was counted between two and nine times. The chain recombines TRBV5-5 with TRBJ1-5; weak D call: TRBD1 (5 bases). The germline V gene encodes CDR1 SGHKS and CDR2 YYEKEE (reference sequence). V was clipped by 4 bases and J by 4 bases, with 15 bases between them. CDR3 length: 15 residues. CDR3 DNA: TGTGCCAGCAGCCCCCAGGACATACCAAATCAGCCCCAGCATTTT. Its protein product is CASSPQDIPNQPQHF.

This clonotype was counted only a few times. Germline is not matched at one junction end, which may reflect a read error. This sequence joins TRBV5-5 and TRBJ1-4; no definite D call. CDR3 length equals 16 residues. Germline V CDR1 and CDR2: SGHKS, YYEKEE (reference sequence). The CDR3, as DNA: TGTGCCAGCAGCTCACACACTTACCGCCTAAGGGAAAGACTGTTTTTT. Encoded protein: CASSSHTYRLRERLFF.

This clonotype has only a few counts. The chain joins TRBV29-1 to TRBJ1-5, with 10 bases that match TRBD1. The CDR3 extends over 14 amino acids. V lost 6 bases to trimming and J lost 7 bases; unmatched junction nucleotides: 9. Germline loops: CDR1 SQVTM, CDR2 ANQGSEA. The CDR3 is CSVVTGGGLQPQHF. The CDR3 nucleotides are TGCAGCGTCGTGACAGGGGGCGGGTTACAGCCCCAGCATTTT.

The chain couples TRBV28 to TRBJ2-3, with 9 positions matching TRBD1. The CDR3 contains 17 residues. Looked up from germline, CDR1 is MDHEN and CDR2 is SYDVKM. V lost 5 bases, J lost 6 bases, and 15 bases stayed unmatched. CDR3 DNA sequence: TGTGCCAGCAGTACACCTACAGACAGGGGGTTTATCGATACGCAGTATTTT. Translating it yields CASSTPTDRGFIDTQYF.

Concerning this clonotype: One end of the junction is discordant with germline, which a read error may explain. This chain uses TRBV6-1 with TRBJ2-2; D not certain. Germline assignment: CDR1 MNHNS and CDR2 SASEGT. The CDR3 is 11 amino acids. The CDR3, as DNA: TGTGCCACCAGTCGTTCCGGGGAGCTGTTTTTT. Translated, it gives CATSRSGELFF.

This clonotype was seen more than once but under ten times. DNA of the CDR3: TGTGCCAGCCAATTGAGTGCCACCGGGGAGCTGTTTTTT. This codes for CASQLSATGELFF. The chain carries TRBV27 and TRBJ2-2, with no clear D. The germline gives CDR1 MNHEY, CDR2 SMNVEV (reference sequence). Deletions cut 8 bases from V and 4 bases from J, with 11 bases between. This CDR3 comprises 13 residues.

This clonotype was detected many times. This sequence joins TRBV6-1 and TRBJ1-1; possibly TRBD1 for D (5 bases). The ends were cut back, 3 bases at V and 1 base at J, with 18 bases in the middle. This CDR3 has 17 amino acids. From germline, CDR1 is MNHNS and CDR2 SASEGT. The CDR3 nucleotides are TGTGCCAGCAGTGACCCTGAACAGGCCGGGCGGAACACTGAAGCTTTCTTT. Amino acid sequence: CASSDPEQAGRNTEAFF.

The V and J genes are TRBV7-8 and TRBJ1-5; D is unclear. V lost 0 bases and J 0 bases, leaving 9 bases between the germline ends. The length of the CDR3 is 16 residues. CDR1 and CDR2 (germline): SGHVS, FQNEAQ. The CDR3 reads CASSLALPYSNQPQHF. CDR3 DNA sequence: TGTGCCAGCAGCTTAGCGTTGCCATATAGCAATCAGCCCCAGCATTTT.

V gene TRBV30 combines with J gene TRBJ1-1, with D maybe TRBD1 (5 bases). CDR3 length: 12 amino acids. Germline V CDR1 and CDR2: GTSNPN, SVGIG (reference sequence). Trimming took off 1 base at V and 5 bases at J, with 8 bases between the two ends. This CDR3 is CAWSGGGTEAFF. The CDR3 DNA follows: TGTGCCTGGAGTGGGGGGGGGACTGAAGCTTTCTTT.